Listed below are T cell receptor beta chains from one sample, sequenced in a study of cytomegalovirus exposure and HLA in healthy donors. The assay was immunoSEQ multiplex PCR, and TCRdb's table has in-frame clones only and misses some. The sample consists of about 78,000 clones, over 70% of them appearing once. The sequenced material came from PBMCs. These receptor sequences come from a man aged 45-60 years in good health and CMV-seropositive. Both conserved end residues are trimmed from each CDR3. Fields, in order: CDR3 length, V gene, D gene, CDR3 protein. The D gene is left open where the match is weak.

11,TRBV6-4,.,ASSRDNTDTQY
12,TRBV2,TRBD1,ASFLRTGNTEAF
12,TRBV19,.,ASSMRVAGEGYT
13,TRBV15,.,ATRLGGESTDTQY
12,TRBV7-9,TRBD2,ASSLTSGSGEQF
14,TRBV7-8,.,ASSLARIRRFNEAF
14,TRBV7-6,TRBD2,ASSLAGTSGRYEQY
13,TRBV5-4,TRBD2,ASSPRSGSRETQY
13,TRBV2,.,ASSASVVGTDTQY
9,TRBV7-8,.,ASSRTNEQY
13,TRBV11-3,.,ASSSGPSSYNEQF
15,TRBV19,.,ASTLRGGAGGNQPQH
14,TRBV5-4,TRBD1,ASSSGGGTGSNEQF
13,TRBV19,TRBD1,ASRSTGDGYTEAF
10,TRBV7-2,.,ARRDGSYEQY
14,TRBV5-6,TRBD2,ASSLRGVAGSDTQY
10,TRBV6-5,.,ASSYSGGLAF
14,TRBV30,.,AWSVGDSGSYNEQF
13,TRBV6-5,TRBD1,ASRAGTGSGNTIY
13,TRBV6-1,.,ASSVGGTGIETQY
11,TRBV2,.,ASSEQGGEKLF
13,TRBV10-1,TRBD1,ASRMGQGFSYEQY
13,TRBV30,.,AWSPRRDDADTQY